The clone carrying this T cell receptor beta chain was detected once. Its antigen is not identified. CDR3 size: 15 residues. In germline, CDR1 is MGHDK, CDR2 SYGVNS. V was pared by 4 bases and J by 4 bases, with 4 bases of the junction left unmatched. This entry comes from a study of cytomegalovirus exposure and HLA in healthy donors. Points from the study as a whole: Being productive about 87% or about 30% of the time was typical of most TCR beta V segments in an earlier analysis. Later analysis demonstrated an association between a missense DCLRE1C variant and TCR beta V- and J-gene trimming. Roughly uniform depth of sequencing across donors was assumed in presence/absence analyses. Within the data, a cluster of highly shared sequence variants was likely a sequencing artifact.

PCR amplification relied on 60 Vbeta primers (plus 13 Jbeta primers). Method: immunoSEQ multiplex PCR; TCRdb's copy keeps in-frame clones and lacks some. This sample carries more than 110,000 clones, 75% to 90% of them seen once, and the ten largest clones take 0.95% to 1.5%. This TCR came from a female donor in good health and CMV-seronegative. This chain joins TRBV25-1 and TRBJ1-5; 10 positions match TRBD1. Sequencing was performed on PBMCs. CDR3 nucleotide sequence: TGTGCCAGCAGTGTGGGGGACAGGGGAAATCAGCCCCAGCATTTT. Its translation is CASSVGDRGNQPQHF.